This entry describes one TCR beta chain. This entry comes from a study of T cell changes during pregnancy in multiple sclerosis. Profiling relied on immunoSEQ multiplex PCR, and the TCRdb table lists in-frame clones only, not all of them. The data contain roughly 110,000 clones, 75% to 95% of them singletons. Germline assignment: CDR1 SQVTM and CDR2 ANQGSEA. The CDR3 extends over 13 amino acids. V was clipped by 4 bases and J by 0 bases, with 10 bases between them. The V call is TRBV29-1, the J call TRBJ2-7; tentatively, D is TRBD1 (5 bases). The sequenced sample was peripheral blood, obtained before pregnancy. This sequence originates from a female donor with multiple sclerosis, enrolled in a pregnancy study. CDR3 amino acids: CSVGWGGSYEQYF. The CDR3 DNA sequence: TGCAGCGTTGGTTGGGGCGGCTCCTACGAGCAGTACTTC.